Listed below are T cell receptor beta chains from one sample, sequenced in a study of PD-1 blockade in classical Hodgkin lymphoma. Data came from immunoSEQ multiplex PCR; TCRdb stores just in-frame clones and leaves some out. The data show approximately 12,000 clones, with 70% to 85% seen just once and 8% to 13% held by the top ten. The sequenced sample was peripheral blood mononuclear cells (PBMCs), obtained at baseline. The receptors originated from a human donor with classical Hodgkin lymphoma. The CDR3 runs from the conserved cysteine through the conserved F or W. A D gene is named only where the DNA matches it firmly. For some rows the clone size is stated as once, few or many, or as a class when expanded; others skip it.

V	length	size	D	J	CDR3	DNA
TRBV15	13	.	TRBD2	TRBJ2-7	CATSRDPGGEQYF	TGTGCCACCAGCAGAGATCCGGGGGGCGAGCAGTACTTC
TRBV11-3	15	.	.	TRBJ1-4	CASSLGGTRSEKLFF	TGTGCCAGCAGCTTAGGAGGGACACGGTCTGAAAAACTGTTTTTT
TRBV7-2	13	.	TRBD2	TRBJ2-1	CASSSGLAPEQFF	TGTGCCAGCAGCTCCGGACTAGCACCTGAGCAGTTCTTC
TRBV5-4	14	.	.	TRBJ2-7	CASSLAGAAYEQYF	TGTGCCAGCAGCTTGGCGGGGGCGGCCTACGAGCAGTACTTC
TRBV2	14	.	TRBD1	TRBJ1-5	CASSGQGVVEPQHF	TGTGCCAGCAGTGGACAGGGGGTCGTCGAGCCCCAGCATTTT
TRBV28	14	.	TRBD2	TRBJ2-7	CASSSHSGSDEQYF	TGTGCCAGCAGTTCCCACAGCGGGAGCGACGAGCAGTACTTC
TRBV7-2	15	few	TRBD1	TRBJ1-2	CASSPGGAGSYGYTF	TGTGCCAGCAGCCCAGGGGGGGCGGGGAGCTATGGCTACACCTTC
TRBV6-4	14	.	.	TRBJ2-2	CASSPTISGGELFF	TGTGCCAGCAGTCCGACTATTTCCGGCGGGGAGCTGTTTTTT
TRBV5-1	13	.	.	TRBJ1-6	CASSQTASSPLHF	TGCGCCAGCAGCCAAACGGCTAGCTCACCCCTCCACTTT
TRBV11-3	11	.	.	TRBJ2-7	CASSGGGEQYF	TGTGCCAGCAGCGGAGGGGGCGAGCAGTACTTC
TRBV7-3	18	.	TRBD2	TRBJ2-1	CASSLTGGTSGSYNEQFF	TGTGCCAGCAGCTTAACCGGCGGGACTAGCGGCTCCTACAATGAGCAGTTCTTC
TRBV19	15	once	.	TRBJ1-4	CASSTSGTPNEKLFF	TGTGCCAGTAGTACCTCGGGGACCCCTAATGAAAAACTGTTTTTT
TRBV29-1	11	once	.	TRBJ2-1	CSVRGYNEQFF	TGCAGCGTTAGAGGGTACAATGAGCAGTTCTTC
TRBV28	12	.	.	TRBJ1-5	CASSFTLQPQHF	TGTGCCAGCAGTTTTACCCTTCAGCCCCAGCATTTT
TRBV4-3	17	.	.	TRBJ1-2	CASSQVLSGLTTGGYTF	TGCGCCAGCAGCCAAGTCTTGTCAGGCCTGACCACGGGGGGCTACACCTTC
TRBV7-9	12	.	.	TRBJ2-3	CASSPPADTQYF	TGTGCCAGCAGCCCCCCGGCTGATACGCAGTATTTT
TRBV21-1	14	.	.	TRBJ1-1	CATKPRTANTEAFF	TGTGCCACCAAACCGCGGACTGCGAACACTGAAGCTTTCTTT
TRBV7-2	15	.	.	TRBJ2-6	CASSLVSTGANVLTF	TGTGCCAGCAGCTTAGTATCTACTGGGGCCAACGTCCTGACTTTC
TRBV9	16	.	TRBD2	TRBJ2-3	CASSVGGGGGSDTQYF	TGTGCCAGCAGCGTAGGGGGCGGGGGGGGGTCAGATACGCAGTATTTT
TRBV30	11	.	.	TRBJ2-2	CAWYTTGELFF	TGTGCCTGGTATACTACCGGGGAGCTGTTTTTT
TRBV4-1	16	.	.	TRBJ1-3	CASSQEGSSSGNTIYF	TGCGCCAGCAGCCAAGAGGGCAGCAGCTCTGGAAACACCATATATTTT
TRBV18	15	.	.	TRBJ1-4	CASSPPGPGNEKLFF	TGTGCCAGCTCACCTCCGGGACCTGGAAATGAAAAACTGTTTTTT
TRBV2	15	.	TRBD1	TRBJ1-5	CASSETRQGLQPQHF	TGTGCCAGCAGTGAAACACGACAGGGTCTTCAGCCCCAGCATTTT
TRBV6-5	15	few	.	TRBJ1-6	CASSYSIGGNSPLHF	TGTGCCAGCAGTTACTCGATCGGGGGGAATTCACCCCTCCACTTT
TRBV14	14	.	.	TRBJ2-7	CASSQVDGPYEQYF	TGTGCCAGCAGCCAAGTAGATGGACCCTACGAGCAGTACTTC
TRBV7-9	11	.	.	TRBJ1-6	CASSLDSPLHF	TGTGCCAGCAGCTTAGACAGTCCCCTCCACTTT
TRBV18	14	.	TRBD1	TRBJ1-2	CASSPRDRTDGYTF	TGTGCCAGCTCACCGCGGGACAGAACCGACGGCTACACCTTC
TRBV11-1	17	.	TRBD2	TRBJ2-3	CASSLRGRTSFADTQYF	TGTGCCAGCAGCCTACGCGGGAGGACTAGCTTCGCAGATACGCAGTATTTT
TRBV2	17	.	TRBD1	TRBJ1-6	CASSELSGTGISSPLHF	TGTGCCAGCAGTGAATTGTCTGGGACAGGGATATCTTCACCCCTCCACTTT
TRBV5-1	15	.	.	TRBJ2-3	CASSQSSFSTDTQYF	TGCGCCAGCAGCCAATCCTCGTTCAGCACAGATACGCAGTATTTT
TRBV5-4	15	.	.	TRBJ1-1	CASSPLQGLGTEAFF	TGTGCCAGCAGCCCCCTACAGGGTTTGGGCACTGAAGCTTTCTTT
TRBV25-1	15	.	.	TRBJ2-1	CASSELGGSRNEQFF	TGTGCCAGCAGTGAACTCGGGGGTTCTCGGAATGAGCAGTTCTTC
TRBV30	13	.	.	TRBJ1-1	CAWSSGPNTEAFF	TGTGCCTGGAGCTCAGGGCCGAACACTGAAGCTTTCTTT
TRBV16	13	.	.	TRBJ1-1	CASSQSRNTEAFF	TGTGCCAGCAGCCAATCGAGGAACACTGAAGCTTTCTTT
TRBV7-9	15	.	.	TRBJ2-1	CASSLGVAAYNEQFF	TGTGCCAGCAGTTTGGGAGTAGCGGCATACAATGAGCAGTTCTTC
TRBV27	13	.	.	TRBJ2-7	CATAGVGPYEQYF	TGTGCCACCGCCGGTGTAGGGCCCTACGAGCAGTACTTC
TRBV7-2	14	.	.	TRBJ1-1	CASSYRQVRQGAFF	TGTGCCAGCAGCTACCGACAGGTCCGTCAAGGGGCTTTCTTT
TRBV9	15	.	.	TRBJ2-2	CASSVRVGVPGELFF	TGTGCCAGCAGCGTAAGAGTGGGGGTGCCCGGGGAGCTGTTTTTT
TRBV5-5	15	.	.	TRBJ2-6	CASTPWVSGANVLTF	TGTGCCAGCACCCCCTGGGTCTCTGGGGCCAACGTCCTGACTTTC
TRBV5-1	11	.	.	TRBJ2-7	CASSSAYEQYF	TGCGCCAGCAGCAGTGCTTACGAGCAGTACTTC
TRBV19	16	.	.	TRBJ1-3	CASSIGTSYSGNTIYF	TGTGCCAGTAGTATTGGGACATCTTACTCTGGAAACACCATATATTTT
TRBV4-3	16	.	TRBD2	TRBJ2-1	CASSQQREGPYNEQFF	TGCGCCAGCAGCCAGCAGCGGGAGGGCCCGTACAATGAGCAGTTCTTC
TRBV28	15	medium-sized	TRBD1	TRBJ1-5	CASSSGTGAFKAQHF	TGTGCCAGCAGTTCCGGGACAGGGGCCTTCAAAGCCCAGCATTTT
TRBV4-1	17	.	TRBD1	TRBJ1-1	CASSQVPGQGANTEAFF	TGCGCCAGCAGCCAGGTACCGGGACAGGGGGCGAACACTGAAGCTTTCTTT
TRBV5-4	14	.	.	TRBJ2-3	CASSAGEATDTQYF	TGTGCCAGCAGCGCCGGGGAGGCCACAGATACGCAGTATTTT
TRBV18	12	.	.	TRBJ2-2	CASSPEVGELFF	TGTGCCAGCTCACCAGAGGTCGGGGAGCTGTTTTTT
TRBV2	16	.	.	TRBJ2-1	CASSQGTLTTNNEQFF	TGTGCCAGCAGTCAGGGGACACTCACTACTAACAATGAGCAGTTCTTC
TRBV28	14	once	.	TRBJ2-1	CASSLSRGQGEQFF	TGTGCCAGCAGTTTATCCAGGGGTCAGGGTGAGCAGTTCTTC
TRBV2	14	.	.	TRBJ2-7	CASSDSGASYEQYF	TGTGCCAGCAGTGACTCGGGGGCGTCCTACGAGCAGTACTTC
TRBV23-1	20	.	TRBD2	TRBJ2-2	CASLNLEKRGGGVNTGELFF	TGCGCCAGCCTCAACCTGGAGAAACGGGGGGGAGGTGTTAACACCGGGGAGCTGTTTTTT
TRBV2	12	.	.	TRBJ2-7	CASSPWLYEQYF	TGTGCCAGCAGTCCTTGGCTCTACGAGCAGTACTTC
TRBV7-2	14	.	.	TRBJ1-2	CASSFDGQIYGYTF	TGTGCCAGCAGCTTCGACGGCCAAATCTATGGCTACACCTTC
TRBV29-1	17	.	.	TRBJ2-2	CSKPPGHQTTGSGELFF	TGCAGCAAACCTCCGGGACACCAGACGACGGGTTCCGGGGAGCTGTTTTTT
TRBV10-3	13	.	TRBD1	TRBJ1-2	CAITRTGDYGYTF	TGTGCCATCACGCGGACAGGGGACTATGGCTACACCTTC
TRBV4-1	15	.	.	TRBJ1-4	CASSQGLGSNEKLFF	TGCGCCAGCAGCCAGGGGTTGGGGTCTAATGAAAAACTGTTTTTT